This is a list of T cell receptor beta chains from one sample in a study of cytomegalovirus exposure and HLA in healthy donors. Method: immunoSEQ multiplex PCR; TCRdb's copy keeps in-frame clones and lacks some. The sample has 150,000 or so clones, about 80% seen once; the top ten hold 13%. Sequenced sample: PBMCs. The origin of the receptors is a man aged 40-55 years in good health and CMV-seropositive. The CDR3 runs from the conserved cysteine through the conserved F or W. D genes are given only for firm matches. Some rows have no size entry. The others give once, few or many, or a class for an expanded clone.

CASREQGSTEAFF TGCGCCAGCAGGGAACAGGGTTCGACTGAAGCTTTCTTT TRBV10-1 . 13 TRBJ1-1 .
CASSDLGTTTYEQYF TGTGCCAGCAGCGACCTCGGGACTACCACCTACGAGCAGTACTTC TRBV6-1 TRBD2 15 TRBJ2-7 .
CASSPSFGTVEAFF TGTGCCAGCTCACCATCTTTCGGGACAGTGGAAGCTTTCTTT TRBV18 TRBD1 14 TRBJ1-1 few
CASSGGNQPQHF TGTGCCAGTTCAGGGGGAAATCAGCCCCAGCATTTT TRBV10-3 TRBD1 12 TRBJ1-5 .
CASSGGQTYEQYF TGTGCCAGCAGCGGGGGACAAACCTACGAGCAGTACTTC TRBV9 . 13 TRBJ2-7 .
CASSSHRDRGTQYF TGTGCCAGCAGCTCCCACCGGGACAGAGGGACGCAGTATTTT TRBV11-2 TRBD1 14 TRBJ2-3 .
CASGDNYSPLHF TGTGCCAGCGGGGACAATTACTCACCCCTCCACTTT TRBV27 . 12 TRBJ1-6 .
CASASSTSGNTIYF TGTGCTAGCGCGTCCTCCACCTCTGGAAACACCATATATTTT TRBV12-5 . 14 TRBJ1-3 .
CASSASPDGSAQPQHF TGCGCCAGCAGCGCGAGTCCTGATGGCAGCGCTCAGCCCCAGCATTTT TRBV4-3 . 16 TRBJ1-5 .
CASSPLLLAENEQFF TGTGCCAGCTCACCCCTTCTACTAGCGGAAAATGAGCAGTTCTTC TRBV18 TRBD2 15 TRBJ2-1 .
CASSPGAHEQYF TGTGCCAGCAGCCCTGGGGCCCACGAGCAGTACTTC TRBV7-6 . 12 TRBJ2-7 .
CASRSNSRGYTF TGTGCCAGCAGATCCAACAGTAGGGGCTACACCTTC TRBV28 . 12 TRBJ1-2 .
CASWKLQQGDGGYTF TGTGCCAGTTGGAAACTCCAACAGGGGGATGGTGGCTACACCTTC TRBV2 TRBD1 15 TRBJ1-2 .
CASSLLAADTQYF TGTGCCAGCAGTTTATTAGCGGCAGATACGCAGTATTTT TRBV27 . 13 TRBJ2-3 once